A single sample gave rise to the 23 T cell receptor beta chains below, sequenced in a study of cytomegalovirus exposure and HLA in healthy donors. Libraries were prepared by immunoSEQ multiplex PCR; TCRdb keeps only in-frame clonotypes and omits some of them. The sample records a few hundred thousand clones, 86% being singletons. The sequenced sample was PBMCs. Receptor source: a woman between 18 and 29 years old in good health and CMV-seronegative.

The chain employs TRBV4-1 and TRBJ2-2; 10 nucleotides line up with TRBD2. After removal of 8 bases from V and 4 bases from J, the junction contained 7 bases not matched to a gene. Germline V CDR1 and CDR2: MGHRA, YSYEKL. The CDR3 spans 15 residues. CDR3 sequence: CASALAGVGTGELFF. The CDR3 DNA reads TGCGCCAGCGCTCTAGCGGGAGTTGGCACCGGGGAGCTGTTTTTT.

The CDR3 DNA reads TGTGCCAGCTCACCCCCCCAGGGGTGGACGGACACTGAAGCTTTCTTT. It yields the protein CASSPPQGWTDTEAFF. The rearrangement uses TRBV18 and TRBJ1-1, with TRBD1 as a possible D gene (6 bases). V lost 3 bases to trimming and J lost 3 bases, with 17 bases between them. CDR3 length equals 16 residues. CDR1 KGHSH and CDR2 LQKENI come from the germline V gene.

This clone was detected a few times. V is TRBV7-2 and J is TRBJ1-2; a weak D match, TRBD1 (5 bases). The V end was cut by 5 bases, the J end by 4 bases, with 8 bases between. Germline values: CDR1 SGHTA, CDR2 FQGNSA. This CDR3 is 12 amino acids long. CDR3 region: CASSPTAYGYTF. DNA for the CDR3: TGTGCCAGCAGCCCGACAGCCTATGGCTACACCTTC.

This rearrangement joins TRBV9 to TRBJ2-4; possible D gene TRBD1, 7 bases. This CDR3 is built from 15 residues. V was shortened by 4 bases and J by 0 bases, with 11 bases between the two germline ends. CDR1 is SGDLS and CDR2 is YYNGEE in the germline V gene. The CDR3 protein is CASSPGGLAKNIQYF. DNA of the CDR3: TGTGCCAGCAGCCCAGGGGGGTTAGCCAAAAACATTCAGTACTTC.

The chain recombines TRBV9 with TRBJ1-2; D not resolved. In germline, CDR1 is SGDLS, CDR2 YYNGEE. Trimming pared 4 bases from V and 10 bases from J, leaving 20 bases between. The CDR3 totals 14 residues. The CDR3 coding sequence is TGTGCCAGCAGCCCCCCGGCAAGCGGTTACGACTACACCTTC. Its protein product is CASSPPASGYDYTF.

The gene calls are TRBV25-1 and TRBJ2-5; TRBD1 is a possible D gene (7 bases). Trimming took 3 bases from V and 6 from J, leaving 20 bases between them. There are 16 residues in the CDR3. Germline V gene data show CDR1 as MGHDK and CDR2 as SYGVNS. In DNA, the CDR3 is TGTGCCAGCAGTGAGGCGGAGGGGGCCCCAATACAGACCCAGTACTTC. Encoded protein: CASSEAEGAPIQTQYF.

This chain connects TRBV6-5 to TRBJ2-1; D is possibly TRBD2 (6 bases). The CDR3 covers 15 residues. V lost 6 bases, J lost 8 bases, and 20 bases lay in between. Germline CDR1 and CDR2: MNHEY and SVGAGI. The DNA of the CDR3 is TGTGCCAGCAGCCCCGGGGCAGGGAGGTTCGATGAGCAGTTCTTC. Amino acid sequence: CASSPGAGRFDEQFF.

This clone was counted only a few times. The chain carries TRBV7-9 and TRBJ1-5, with TRBD1 matching 8 bases. V gave up 5 bases and J gave up 2 bases; unmatched junction bases: 2. CDR3 size: 14 residues. The V gene's germline CDR1 is SEHNR and CDR2 FQNEAQ (reference sequence). The CDR3 protein is CASSPTGGNQPQHF. In DNA, the CDR3 is TGTGCCAGCAGCCCGACAGGGGGCAATCAGCCCCAGCATTTT. Supplemented by reference TRBV7-9 and TRBJ1-5, the full variable domain reads DTGVSQNPRHKITKRGQNVTFRCDPISEHNRLYWYRQTLGQGPEFLTYFQNEAQLEKSRLLSDRFSAERPKGSFSTLEIQRTEQGDSAMYLCASSPTGGNQPQHFGDGTRLSIL.

The genes are TRBV18 and TRBJ1-2; 10 bases match TRBD1. This CDR3 has 16 amino acids. In germline, CDR1 is KGHSH, CDR2 LQKENI. Germline trimming cut 6 bases from V and 1 base from J; bases unmatched to any gene: 8. DNA for the CDR3: TGTGCCAGCTCGCTGACAGGGGGCGCCGATAACTATGGCTACACCTTC. It specifies CASSLTGGADNYGYTF.

V is TRBV23-1 and J is TRBJ2-7, with 13 nucleotides matching TRBD2. TRBV23-1 carries the ORF label, with uncertain function. The CDR3 extends over 20 amino acids. J lost 0 bases, V lost 0 bases, and 11 bases had no gene match. CDR3 amino acids: CASSQSGVGTSGINSYEQYF. CDR3 coding DNA: TGCGCCAGCAGTCAATCCGGGGTCGGGACTAGCGGGATCAACTCCTACGAGCAGTACTTC.

V is TRBV7-6 and J is TRBJ2-7; D remains ambiguous. CDR1 is SGHVS and CDR2 is FNYEAQ in the germline V gene. Trimming took off 1 base at V and 6 bases at J, with 10 bases between the two ends. The CDR3 covers 13 residues. Here the CDR3 DNA reads TGTGCCAGCAGCTTAGGGCCCTTATTCGAGCAGTACTTC. Encoded protein: CASSLGPLFEQYF.

The chain recombines TRBV29-1 with TRBJ1-5; no clear D. V lost 7 bases and J 0 bases, leaving 10 bases between the germline ends. The CDR3 is 13 amino acids. CDR1 SQVTM and CDR2 ANQGSEA come from the germline V gene. CDR3 amino acids: CSGSEGSNQPQHF. The DNA for the CDR3 is TGCAGCGGATCCGAGGGTAGCAATCAGCCCCAGCATTTT.

V and J are TRBV6-6 and TRBJ1-1; a weak D match, TRBD1 (6 bases). With 5 bases removed from V and 2 bases from J, the gap between germline ends came to 9 bases. The germline CDR1 and CDR2 sequences are MNHNY and SVGAGI (reference sequence). This CDR3 region has 13 residues. CDR3 in DNA: TGTGCCAGCAGTCCACAGGGAAACACTGAAGCTTTCTTT. Encoded protein: CASSPQGNTEAFF.

CDR3 loop: CASSPLAGASGEQYF. The CDR3 DNA reads TGTGCCAGCTCACCACTTGCGGGAGCTTCGGGCGAGCAGTACTTC. The chain employs TRBV18 and TRBJ2-7; the match to TRBD2 covers 7 bases. Germline CDR1 reads KGHSH; CDR2 reads LQKENI. The CDR3 runs 15 residues. The V segment lost 1 base and the J segment 6 bases; nucleotides outside the gene matches: 9.

This chain uses TRBV10-3 with TRBJ2-5; maybe TRBD1 (5 bases). The CDR3 has 14 amino acids. Between the trimmed V and J ends, which lost 3 bases and 5 bases, there was a span of 13 bases. CDR1 is ENHRY and CDR2 is SYGVKD in the germline V gene. DNA of the CDR3: TGTGCCATCAGTGACAAGGGGATGGGGGAGACCCAGTACTTC. As protein: CAISDKGMGETQYF.

This sequence joins TRBV19 and TRBJ2-1; TRBD2 matches at 9 bases. The V segment lost 7 bases and the J segment 6 bases; nucleotides outside the gene matches: 13. Germline loops: CDR1 LNHDA, CDR2 SQIVND (reference sequence). The CDR3 consists of 16 residues. CDR3 sequence: CASKWREGPYGNEQFF. As DNA, the CDR3 is TGTGCCAGTAAGTGGCGGGAGGGCCCATATGGCAATGAGCAGTTCTTC.

The chain links TRBV4-3 to TRBJ2-5, with 8 nucleotides matching TRBD1. CDR1 is LGHNA and CDR2 is YSLEER in the germline V gene. V lost 4 bases to trimming and J lost 0 bases; unmatched junction nucleotides: 7. This CDR3 has 16 residues. The CDR3 sequence: CASSLGTGGYQETQYF. CDR3 DNA sequence: TGCGCCAGCAGCCTCGGGACAGGAGGGTACCAAGAGACCCAGTACTTC.

This rearrangement joins TRBV5-1 to TRBJ2-7; D unresolved. The CDR3 consists of 13 residues. Between the trimmed V and J ends, which lost 2 bases and 2 bases, there was a span of 8 bases. Germline values: CDR1 SGHRS, CDR2 YFSETQ. CDR3 residues: CASSFDTAYEQYF. CDR3 bases: TGCGCCAGCAGCTTCGACACAGCCTACGAGCAGTACTTC.

The chain employs TRBV5-1 and TRBJ2-1; TRBD2 agrees at 12 bases. After removal of 5 bases from V and 6 bases from J, the junction contained 9 bases not matched to a gene. Germline V gene lookup returns CDR1 SGHRS and CDR2 YFSETQ. This CDR3 region has 16 residues. CDR3 in DNA: TGCGCCAGCAGTTTCAGCCGGACTAGCGGGGCCAATGAGCAGTTCTTC. Its translation: CASSFSRTSGANEQFF.

The rearrangement links TRBV6-5 to TRBJ2-5, with 9 bases fitting TRBD1. Germline loops: CDR1 MNHEY, CDR2 SVGAGI. The CDR3 contains 14 residues. V dropped 5 bases and J dropped 5; count of bases not matched to a gene: 6. As DNA, the CDR3 is TGTGCCAGCAGTGAAACAGGGGGCCGGGAGACCCAGTACTTC. Its translation: CASSETGGRETQYF.

The chain has TRBV5-4 and TRBJ2-3; TRBD1 agrees at 7 bases. Germline V gives CDR1 SGHNT, CDR2 YYREEE (reference sequence). The V segment lost 4 bases and the J segment 6 bases; nucleotides outside the gene matches: 8. The CDR3 is 14 amino acids. CDR3 in DNA: TGTGCCAGCAGCCCACGGACAGGTGATGATACGCAGTATTTT. It yields the protein CASSPRTGDDTQYF.

The chain uses TRBV11-2 and TRBJ1-2; D perhaps matches TRBD1 (6 bases). This CDR3 is built from 14 residues. Germline lookup yields CDR1 SGHAT and CDR2 FQNNGV. Trimming took off 0 bases at V and 8 bases at J, with 13 bases between the two ends. As DNA, the CDR3 is TGTGCCAGCAGCTTAGACTTGGGGGGGCGCGGCTACACCTTC. Translated: CASSLDLGGRGYTF.

The chain is built from TRBV4-3 and TRBJ1-2; 7 positions agree with TRBD1. Germline V lookup: CDR1 LGHNA, CDR2 YSLEER. The CDR3 covers 16 residues. Trimming cost V 0 bases and J 8 bases; bases outside gene matches: 12. The CDR3 nucleotides are TGCGCCAGCAGCCAAGAGCCCTCCGGGACAGTGGGAGGCTACACCTTC. This encodes CASSQEPSGTVGGYTF.